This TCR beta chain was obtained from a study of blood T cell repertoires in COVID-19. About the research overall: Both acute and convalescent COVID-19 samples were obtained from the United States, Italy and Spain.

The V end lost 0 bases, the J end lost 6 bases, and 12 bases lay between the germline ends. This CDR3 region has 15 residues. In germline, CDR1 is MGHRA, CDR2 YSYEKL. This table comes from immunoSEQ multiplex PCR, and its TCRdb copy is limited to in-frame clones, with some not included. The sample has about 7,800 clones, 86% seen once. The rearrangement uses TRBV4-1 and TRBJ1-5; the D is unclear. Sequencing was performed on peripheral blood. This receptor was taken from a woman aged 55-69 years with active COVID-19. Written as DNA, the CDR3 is TGCGCCAGCAGCCAAGATAAATCTGGAGGTCAGCCCCAGCATTTT. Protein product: CASSQDKSGGQPQHF.